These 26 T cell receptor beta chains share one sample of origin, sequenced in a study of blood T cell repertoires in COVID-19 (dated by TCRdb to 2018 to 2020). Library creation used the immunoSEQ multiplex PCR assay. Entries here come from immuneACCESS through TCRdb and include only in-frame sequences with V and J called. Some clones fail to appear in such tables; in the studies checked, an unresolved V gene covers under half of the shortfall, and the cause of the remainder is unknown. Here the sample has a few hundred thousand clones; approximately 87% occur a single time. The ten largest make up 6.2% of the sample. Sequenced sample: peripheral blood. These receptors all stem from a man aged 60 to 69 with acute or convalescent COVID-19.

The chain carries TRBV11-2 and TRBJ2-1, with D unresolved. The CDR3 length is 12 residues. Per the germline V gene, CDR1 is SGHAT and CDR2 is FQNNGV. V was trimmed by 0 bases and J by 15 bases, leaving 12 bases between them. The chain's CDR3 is CASSLESNALFF. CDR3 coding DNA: TGTGCCAGCAGCTTAGAGAGCAATGCGTTGTTCTTC.

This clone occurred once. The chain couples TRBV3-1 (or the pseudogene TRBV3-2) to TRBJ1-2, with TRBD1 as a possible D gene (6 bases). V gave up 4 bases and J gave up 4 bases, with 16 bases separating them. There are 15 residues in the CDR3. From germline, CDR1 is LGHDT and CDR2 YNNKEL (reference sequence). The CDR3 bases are TGTGCCAGCAGCCCCCCCGGACAGAATCTCTATGGCTACACCTTC. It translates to CASSPPGQNLYGYTF.

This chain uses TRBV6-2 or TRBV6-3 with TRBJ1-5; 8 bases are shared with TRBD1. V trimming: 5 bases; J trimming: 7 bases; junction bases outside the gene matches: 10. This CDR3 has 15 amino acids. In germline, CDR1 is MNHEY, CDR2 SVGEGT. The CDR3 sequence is CASSRDRGWRQPQHF. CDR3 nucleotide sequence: TGTGCCAGCAGTCGAGACAGGGGATGGCGGCAGCCCCAGCATTTT.

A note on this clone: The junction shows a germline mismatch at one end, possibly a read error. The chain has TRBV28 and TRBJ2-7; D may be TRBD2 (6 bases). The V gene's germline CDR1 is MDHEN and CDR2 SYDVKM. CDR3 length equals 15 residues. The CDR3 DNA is TGTGCCAGCAGTTTTAGGAGGGCCCTCTCCCACGAGCAGTACTTC. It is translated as CASSFRRALSHEQYF.

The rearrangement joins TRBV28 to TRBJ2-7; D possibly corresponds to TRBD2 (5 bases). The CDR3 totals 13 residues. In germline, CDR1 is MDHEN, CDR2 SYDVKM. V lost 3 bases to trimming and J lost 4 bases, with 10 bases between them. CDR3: CASSLPSTYEQYF. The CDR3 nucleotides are TGTGCCAGCAGTTTGCCTAGCACTTACGAGCAGTACTTC.

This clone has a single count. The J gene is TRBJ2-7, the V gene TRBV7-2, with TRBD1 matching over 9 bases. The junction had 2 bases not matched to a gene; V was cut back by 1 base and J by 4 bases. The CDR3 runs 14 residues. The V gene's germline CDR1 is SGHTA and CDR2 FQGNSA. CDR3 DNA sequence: TGTGCCAGCAGCTTAGACAGGGGGCGTTACGAGCAGTACTTC. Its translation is CASSLDRGRYEQYF.

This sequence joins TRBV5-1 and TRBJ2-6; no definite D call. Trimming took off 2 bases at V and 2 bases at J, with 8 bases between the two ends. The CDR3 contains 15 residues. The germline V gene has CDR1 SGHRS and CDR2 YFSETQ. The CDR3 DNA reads TGCGCCAGCAGCTTTGGGCAGCCTGGGGCCAACGTCCTGACTTTC. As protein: CASSFGQPGANVLTF.

This chain's CDR3 is CASSVTGTGGYTF. The CDR3 DNA sequence: TGTGCCAGCAGCGTAACCGGGACTGGTGGCTACACCTTC. The chain combines TRBV9 with TRBJ1-2; perhaps TRBD1 as D (5 bases). Per germline, CDR1 SGDLS and CDR2 YYNGEE. V gave up 1 base and J gave up 7 bases, with 11 bases separating them. The CDR3 length is 13 residues.

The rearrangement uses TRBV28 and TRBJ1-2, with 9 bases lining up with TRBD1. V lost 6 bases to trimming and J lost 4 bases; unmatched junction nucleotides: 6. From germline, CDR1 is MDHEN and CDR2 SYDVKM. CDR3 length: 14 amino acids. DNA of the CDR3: TGTGCCAGCAGAACGGGACAGGGACTCTATGGCTACACCTTC. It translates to CASRTGQGLYGYTF.

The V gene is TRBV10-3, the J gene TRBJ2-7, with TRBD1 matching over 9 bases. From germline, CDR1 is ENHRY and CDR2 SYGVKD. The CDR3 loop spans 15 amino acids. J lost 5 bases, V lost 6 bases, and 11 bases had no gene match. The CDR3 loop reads CAIRGGQGGIDEQYF. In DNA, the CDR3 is TGTGCCATCAGGGGGGGACAGGGAGGAATCGACGAGCAGTACTTC.

The CDR3 reads CASSLGVYSDADTQYF. The CDR3 coding sequence is TGTGCCAGCAGCTTAGGAGTCTATTCCGATGCAGATACGCAGTATTTT. V gene TRBV7-2 combines with J gene TRBJ2-3, with D unclear. Trimming cost V 1 base and J 4 bases, with 15 bases left between them. CDR1 is SGHTA, CDR2 FQGNSA, per germline. The CDR3 covers 16 residues.

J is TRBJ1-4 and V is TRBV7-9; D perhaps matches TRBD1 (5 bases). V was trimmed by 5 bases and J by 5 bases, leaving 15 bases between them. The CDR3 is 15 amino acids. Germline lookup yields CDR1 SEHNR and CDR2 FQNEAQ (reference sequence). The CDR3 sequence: CASSPPTELNEKLFF. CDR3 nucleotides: TGTGCCAGCAGCCCACCGACAGAGTTGAATGAAAAACTGTTTTTT.

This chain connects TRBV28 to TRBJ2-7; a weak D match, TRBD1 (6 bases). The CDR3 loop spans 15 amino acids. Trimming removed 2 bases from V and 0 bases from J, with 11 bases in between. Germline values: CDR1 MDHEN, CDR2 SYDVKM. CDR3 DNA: TGTGCCAGCAGTTTAGACAGGTTTACCTCCTACGAGCAGTACTTC. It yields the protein CASSLDRFTSYEQYF.

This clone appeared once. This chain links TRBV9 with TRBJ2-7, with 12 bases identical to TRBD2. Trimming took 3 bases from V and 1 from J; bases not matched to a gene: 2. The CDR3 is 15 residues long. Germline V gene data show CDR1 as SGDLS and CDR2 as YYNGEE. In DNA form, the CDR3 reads TGTGCCAGCAGCGGCGGACTAGCGGGATCCTACGAGCAGTACTTC. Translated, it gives CASSGGLAGSYEQYF.

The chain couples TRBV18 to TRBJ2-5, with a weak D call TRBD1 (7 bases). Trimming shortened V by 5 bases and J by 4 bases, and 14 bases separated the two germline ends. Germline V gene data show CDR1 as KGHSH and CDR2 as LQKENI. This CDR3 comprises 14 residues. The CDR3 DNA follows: TGTGCCAGCTCATCCAACAGGGGAGGAGAGACCCAGTACTTC. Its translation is CASSSNRGGETQYF.

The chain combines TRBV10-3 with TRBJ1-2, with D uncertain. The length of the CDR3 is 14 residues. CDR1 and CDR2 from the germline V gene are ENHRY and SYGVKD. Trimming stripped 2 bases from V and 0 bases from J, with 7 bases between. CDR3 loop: CAISEQAANYGYTF. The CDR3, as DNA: TGTGCCATCAGTGAGCAGGCCGCTAACTATGGCTACACCTTC.

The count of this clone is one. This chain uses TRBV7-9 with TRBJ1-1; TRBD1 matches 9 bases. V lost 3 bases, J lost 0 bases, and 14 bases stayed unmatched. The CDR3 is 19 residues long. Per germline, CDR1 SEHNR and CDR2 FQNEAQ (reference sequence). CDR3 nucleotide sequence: TGTGCCAGCAGCTTTGTAAGAGGGACAGGGCGCGGCTTGAACACTGAAGCTTTCTTT. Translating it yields CASSFVRGTGRGLNTEAFF.

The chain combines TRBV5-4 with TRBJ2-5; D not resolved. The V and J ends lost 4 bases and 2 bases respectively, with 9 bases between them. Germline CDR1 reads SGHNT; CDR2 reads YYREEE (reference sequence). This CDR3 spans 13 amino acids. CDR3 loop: CASSLTAQETQYF. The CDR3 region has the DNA TGTGCCAGCAGCCTGACTGCTCAAGAGACCCAGTACTTC.

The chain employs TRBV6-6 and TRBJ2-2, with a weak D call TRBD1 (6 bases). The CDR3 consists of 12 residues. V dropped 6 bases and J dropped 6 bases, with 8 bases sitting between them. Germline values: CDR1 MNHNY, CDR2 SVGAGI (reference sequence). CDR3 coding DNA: TGTGCCAGCAGCACAGGGTCCGGGGAGCTGTTTTTT. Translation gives CASSTGSGELFF.

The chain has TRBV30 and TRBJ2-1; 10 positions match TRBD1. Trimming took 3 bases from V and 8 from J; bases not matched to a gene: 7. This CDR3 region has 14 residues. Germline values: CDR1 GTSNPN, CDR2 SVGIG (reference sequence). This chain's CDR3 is CAWRTGQGWDEQFF. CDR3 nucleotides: TGTGCCTGGAGAACGGGACAGGGGTGGGATGAGCAGTTCTTC.

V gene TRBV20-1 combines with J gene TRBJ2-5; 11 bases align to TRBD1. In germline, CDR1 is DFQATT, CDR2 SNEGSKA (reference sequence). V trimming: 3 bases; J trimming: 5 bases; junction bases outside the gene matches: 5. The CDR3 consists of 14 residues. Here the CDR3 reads CSASRGDRGETQYF. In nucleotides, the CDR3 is TGCAGTGCTAGTAGGGGGGACAGGGGGGAGACCCAGTACTTC.

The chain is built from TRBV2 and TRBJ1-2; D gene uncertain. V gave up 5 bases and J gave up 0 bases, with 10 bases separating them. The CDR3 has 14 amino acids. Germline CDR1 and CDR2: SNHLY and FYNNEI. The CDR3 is CASSPYSSNYGYTF. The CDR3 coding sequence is TGTGCCAGCAGTCCGTACAGTTCTAACTATGGCTACACCTTC.

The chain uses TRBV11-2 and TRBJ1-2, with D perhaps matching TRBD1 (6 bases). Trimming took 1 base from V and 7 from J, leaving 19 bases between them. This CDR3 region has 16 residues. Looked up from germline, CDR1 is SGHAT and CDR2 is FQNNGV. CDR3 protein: CASSLVGGRSVSGYTF. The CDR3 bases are TGTGCCAGCAGCTTAGTTGGGGGCCGCAGTGTAAGTGGCTACACCTTC.

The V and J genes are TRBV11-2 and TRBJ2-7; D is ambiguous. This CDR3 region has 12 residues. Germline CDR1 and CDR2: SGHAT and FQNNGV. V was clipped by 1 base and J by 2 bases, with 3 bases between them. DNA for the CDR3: TGTGCCAGCAGCTTAGCAGCCTACGAGCAGTACTTC. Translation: CASSLAAYEQYF. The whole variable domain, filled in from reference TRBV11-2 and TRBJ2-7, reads EAGVAQSPRYKIIEKRQSVAFWCNPISGHATLYWYQQILGQGPKLLIQFQNNGVVDDSQLPKDRFSAERLKGVDSTLKIQPAKLEDSAVYLCASSLAAYEQYFGPGTRLTVT.

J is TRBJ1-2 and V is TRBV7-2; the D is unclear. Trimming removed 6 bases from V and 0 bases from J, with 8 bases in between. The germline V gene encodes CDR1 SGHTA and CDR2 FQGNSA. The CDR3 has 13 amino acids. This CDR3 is CASRFVSNYGYTF. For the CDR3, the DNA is TGTGCCAGCAGATTCGTTTCTAACTATGGCTACACCTTC.

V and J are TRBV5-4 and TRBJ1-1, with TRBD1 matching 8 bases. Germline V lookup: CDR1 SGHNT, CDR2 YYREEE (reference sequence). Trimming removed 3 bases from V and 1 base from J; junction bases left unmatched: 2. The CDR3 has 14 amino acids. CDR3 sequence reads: CASSWTGRNTEAFF. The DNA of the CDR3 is TGTGCCAGCAGCTGGACAGGGAGGAACACTGAAGCTTTCTTT. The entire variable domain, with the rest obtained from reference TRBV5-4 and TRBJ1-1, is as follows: ETGVTQSPTHLIKTRGQQVTLRCSSQSGHNTVSWYQQALGQGPQFIFQYYREEENGRGNFPPRFSGLQFPNYSSELNVNALELDDSALYLCASSWTGRNTEAFFGQGTRLTVV.